This T cell receptor beta chain was sequenced during a study of T cell responses to AZD1222 COVID-19 vaccine. The V end lost 5 bases, the J end lost 2 bases, and 10 bases lay between the germline ends. CDR1 is SEHNR and CDR2 is FQNEAQ in the germline V gene (reference sequence). This CDR3 comprises 13 residues. Libraries were prepared by immunoSEQ multiplex PCR; TCRdb keeps only in-frame clonotypes and omits some of them. The sample lists approximately 180,000 clones; approximately 92% were seen once. The sequence was obtained from an adult in good health. The genes are TRBV7-9 and TRBJ2-7, with a weak D call TRBD1 (5 bases). Material: peripheral blood, obtained on day 0 of AZD1222 vaccination. CDR3 region: CASSGRTPYEQYF. CDR3 DNA sequence: TGTGCCAGCAGCGGGCGGACACCCTACGAGCAGTACTTC. Drawing the rest from reference TRBV7-9 and TRBJ2-7, the complete variable domain is DTGVSQNPRHKITKRGQNVTFRCDPISEHNRLYWYRQTLGQGPEFLTYFQNEAQLEKSRLLSDRFSAERPKGSFSTLEIQRTEQGDSAMYLCASSGRTPYEQYFGPGTRLTVT.